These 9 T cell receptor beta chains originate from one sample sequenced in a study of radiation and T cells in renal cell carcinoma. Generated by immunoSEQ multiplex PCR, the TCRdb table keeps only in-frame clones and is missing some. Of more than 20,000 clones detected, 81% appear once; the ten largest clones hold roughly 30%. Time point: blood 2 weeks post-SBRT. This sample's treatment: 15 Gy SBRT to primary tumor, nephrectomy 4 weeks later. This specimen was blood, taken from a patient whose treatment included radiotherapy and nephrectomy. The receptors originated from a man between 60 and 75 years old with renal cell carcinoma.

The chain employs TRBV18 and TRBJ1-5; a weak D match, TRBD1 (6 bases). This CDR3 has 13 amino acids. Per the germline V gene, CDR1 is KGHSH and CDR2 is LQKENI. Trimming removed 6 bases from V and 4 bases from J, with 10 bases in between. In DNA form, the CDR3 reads TGTGCCAGCTCGCCGGACAGAAATCAGCCCCAGCATTTT. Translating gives CASSPDRNQPQHF. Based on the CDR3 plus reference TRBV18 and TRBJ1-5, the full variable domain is NAGVMQNPRHLVRRRGQEARLRCSPMKGHSHVYWYRQLPEEGLKFMVYLQKENIIDESGMPKERFSAEFPKEGPSILRIQQVVRGDSAAYFCASSPDRNQPQHFGDGTRLSIL.

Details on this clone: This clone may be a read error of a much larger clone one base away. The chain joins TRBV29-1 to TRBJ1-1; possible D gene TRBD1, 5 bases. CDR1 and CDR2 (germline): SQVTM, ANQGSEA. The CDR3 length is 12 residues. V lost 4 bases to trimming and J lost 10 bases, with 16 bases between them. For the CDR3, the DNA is TGCAGCGTTGTTTTGCAGGGTGGGGGAGCTTTCTTT. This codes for CSVVLQGGGAFF.

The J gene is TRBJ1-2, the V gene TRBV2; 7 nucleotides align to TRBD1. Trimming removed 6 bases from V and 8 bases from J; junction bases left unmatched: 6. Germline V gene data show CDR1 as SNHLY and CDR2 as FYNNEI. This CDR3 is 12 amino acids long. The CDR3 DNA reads TGTGCCAGCAGCCAGGGGGACTGGGGCTACACCTTC. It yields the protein CASSQGDWGYTF. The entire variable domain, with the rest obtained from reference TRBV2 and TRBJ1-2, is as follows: EPEVTQTPSHQVTQMGQEVILRCVPISNHLYFYWYRQILGQKVEFLVSFYNNEISEKSEIFDDQFSVERPDGSNFTLKIRSTKLEDSAMYFCASSQGDWGYTFGSGTRLTVV.

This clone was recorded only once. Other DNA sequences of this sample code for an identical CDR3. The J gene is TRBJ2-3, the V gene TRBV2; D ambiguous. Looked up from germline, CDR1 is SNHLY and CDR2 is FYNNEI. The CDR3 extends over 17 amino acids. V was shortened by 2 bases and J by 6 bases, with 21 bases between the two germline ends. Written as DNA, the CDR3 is TGTGCCAGCAGTGAATGGGAAATAAAATTAATCACGGATACGCAGTATTTT. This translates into CASSEWEIKLITDTQYF. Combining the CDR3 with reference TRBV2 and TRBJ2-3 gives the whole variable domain EPEVTQTPSHQVTQMGQEVILRCVPISNHLYFYWYRQILGQKVEFLVSFYNNEISEKSEIFDDQFSVERPDGSNFTLKIRSTKLEDSAMYFCASSEWEIKLITDTQYFGPGTRLTVL.

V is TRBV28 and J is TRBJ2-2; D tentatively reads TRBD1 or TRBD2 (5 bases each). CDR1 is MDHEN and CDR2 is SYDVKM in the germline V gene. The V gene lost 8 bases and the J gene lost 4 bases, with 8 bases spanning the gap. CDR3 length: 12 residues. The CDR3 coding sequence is TGTGCCAGCCGGGACCGCACCGGGGAGCTGTTTTTT. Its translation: CASRDRTGELFF.

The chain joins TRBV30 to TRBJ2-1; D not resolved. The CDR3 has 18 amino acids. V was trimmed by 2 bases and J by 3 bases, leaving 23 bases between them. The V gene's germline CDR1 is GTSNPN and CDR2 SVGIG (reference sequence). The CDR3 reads CAWSPPGLPDHLYNEQFF. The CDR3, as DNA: TGTGCCTGGAGTCCCCCGGGCCTACCAGACCATCTCTACAATGAGCAGTTCTTC.

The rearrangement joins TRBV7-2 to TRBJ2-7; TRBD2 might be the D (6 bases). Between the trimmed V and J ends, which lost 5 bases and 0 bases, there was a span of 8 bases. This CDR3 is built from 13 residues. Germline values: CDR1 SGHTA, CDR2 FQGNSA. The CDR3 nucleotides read TGTGCCAGCAGCGAGGACTACTCCTACGAGCAGTACTTC. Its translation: CASSEDYSYEQYF. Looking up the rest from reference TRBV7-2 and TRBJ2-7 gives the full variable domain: GAGVSQSPSNKVTEKGKDVELRCDPISGHTALYWYRQSLGQGLEFLIYFQGNSAPDKSGLPSDRFSAERTGGSVSTLTIQRTQQEDSAVYLCASSEDYSYEQYFGPGTRLTVT.

The CDR3 bases are TGTGCCAGCAGTATAGCGGGAGTTCTCGAGCAGTACTTC. It is translated as CASSIAGVLEQYF. The J gene is TRBJ2-7, the V gene TRBV6-5; TRBD2 aligns across 9 bases. After removal of 5 bases from V and 6 bases from J, the junction contained 5 bases not matched to a gene. Germline CDR1 and CDR2: MNHEY and SVGAGI. The CDR3 has 13 amino acids.

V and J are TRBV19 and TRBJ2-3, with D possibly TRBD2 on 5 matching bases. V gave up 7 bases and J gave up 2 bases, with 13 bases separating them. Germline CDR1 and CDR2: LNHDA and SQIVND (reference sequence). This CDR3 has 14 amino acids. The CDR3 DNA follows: TGTGCCAGTATTGGAAGGAGGAACACAGATACGCAGTATTTT. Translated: CASIGRRNTDTQYF.